Listed below are T cell receptor beta chains from one sample, sequenced in a study of CD8+ T cells in alopecia areata. Data came from immunoSEQ multiplex PCR; TCRdb stores just in-frame clones and leaves some out. The repertoire holds 190,000 or so clones, roughly 61% seen once, with about 12% in the top ten. The material was CD8+ T cells sorted from blood, obtained at week 24, from a patient treated with tofacitinib. All receptors come from a human donor with alopecia areata. Each CDR3 is given with its conserved first and last residue. A D gene is named only where the DNA matches it firmly. Clone size is not always given. Where it is, it says once, few, many or a class for expanded clones.

CDR3 length	D gene	clone size	V gene	J gene	CDR3 DNA	CDR3 protein
16	NA	NA	TRBV10-2	TRBJ2-1	TGCGCCAGCGGCCCAGGTGGCGGGGTGGGGGGGCCTGAGCAGTTCTTC	CASGPGGGVGGPEQFF
14	TRBD1	NA	TRBV4-2	TRBJ1-2	TGTGCCAGCAGCGTCGGACAGGGGGTTGATGGCTACACCTTC	CASSVGQGVDGYTF
16	NA	NA	TRBV11-2	TRBJ2-7	TGTGCCAGCAGCTCAGATCGTACAGGCGTATCCTACGAGCAGTACTTC	CASSSDRTGVSYEQYF
16	NA	NA	TRBV27	TRBJ1-2	TGTGCCAGCAGTTCCCAAGGACAGCGATCCCCCGATGGCTACACCTTC	CASSSQGQRSPDGYTF
14	NA	NA	TRBV7-8	TRBJ2-7	TGTGCCAGCACCCCATGGGCTAGCGCCAGCCAGCAGTACTTC	CASTPWASASQQYF
13	TRBD2	few	TRBV4-2	TRBJ2-1	TGTGCCAGCAGCCCCGGGGGGAACAATGAGCAGTTCTTC	CASSPGGNNEQFF
14	NA	NA	TRBV30	TRBJ2-1	TGTGCCTGGACCGGGGGTAGCCCCTACAATGAGCAGTTCTTC	CAWTGGSPYNEQFF
17	NA	NA	TRBV5-6	TRBJ2-4	TGTGCCAGCAGCTTAGGACACAGGGGGGGCGCCAAAAACATTCAGTACTTC	CASSLGHRGGAKNIQYF
16	NA	few	TRBV7-2	TRBJ1-1	TGTGCCAGCAGCTTAAGGGGGGCTGGCCCTGTCACTGAAGCTTTCTTT	CASSLRGAGPVTEAFF
12	NA	NA	TRBV5-1	TRBJ1-1	TGCGCCAGCAGTCCAGGGTATACTGAAGCTTTCTTT	CASSPGYTEAFF
13	NA	NA	TRBV6-6	TRBJ2-1	TGTGCCAGCAGTTACTCCGGGACTGGCGAGCAGTTCTTC	CASSYSGTGEQFF
14	NA	few	TRBV7-9	TRBJ1-6	TGTGCCAGCAGCTTAGAAGGCAGTGCCTCACCCCTCCACTTT	CASSLEGSASPLHF
15	TRBD1	NA	TRBV30	TRBJ2-7	TGTGCCTGGAGTCTCGGACAGGGGGTCTCCTACGAGCAGTACTTC	CAWSLGQGVSYEQYF
15	NA	NA	TRBV30	TRBJ2-2	TGTGCCTGGAGTGTTCGGGGGCTTGGTACCGGGGAGCTGTTTTTT	CAWSVRGLGTGELFF
15	TRBD1	few	TRBV4-1	TRBJ1-2	TGCGCCAGCAGCCATCAGACAGGGGGCAACTATGGCTACACCTTC	CASSHQTGGNYGYTF
14	TRBD2	few	TRBV27	TRBJ2-7	TGTGCCAGCAGTCCGAGGCGGGGGACCTACGAGCAGTACTTC	CASSPRRGTYEQYF
15	TRBD1	NA	TRBV27	TRBJ1-5	TGTGCCAGCAGCAACCTCGGACAGGGCAATCAGCCCCAGCATTTT	CASSNLGQGNQPQHF
18	TRBD1	NA	TRBV5-1	TRBJ2-1	TGCGCCAGCAGCTTGGGGGACAGGGCCGGGAGGTCCTACAATGAGCAGTTCTTC	CASSLGDRAGRSYNEQFF